The text below deals with one T cell receptor (beta chain). Its antigen is not known. The germline CDR1 and CDR2 sequences are SEHNR and FQNEAQ (reference sequence). V lost 5 bases, J lost 5 bases, and 6 bases stayed unmatched. The CDR3 totals 15 residues. These data originate in a study of radiation and T cells in renal cell carcinoma. As to time point: blood 4 weeks post-SBRT, at nephrectomy. Treatment indicated: 15 Gy SBRT to primary tumor, nephrectomy 4 weeks later. Nephrectomy followed 15 Gy stereotactic body radiation by 4 weeks. Serial blood draws occurred at baseline and 2 and 4 weeks post-SBRT. Profiled with immunoSEQ multiplex PCR; TCRdb holds only in-frame clones, not every one. This table has 120,000 to 150,000 clones, 80% to 90% appearing once. Study-level findings and limits: Baseline intratumoral clonotype presence is unknown without pretreatment biopsies. In blood, top tumor clones expanded by 2 weeks, shrinking by 4.

The chain joins TRBV7-9 to TRBJ2-2; 9 bases align to TRBD1. The TCR originated in a woman between 45 and 60 years old with renal cell carcinoma. The specimen was blood, collected from a patient whose treatment included radiotherapy and nephrectomy. CDR3 sequence reads: CASSPPGQGTGELFF. The CDR3 DNA reads TGTGCCAGCAGCCCTCCGGGACAGGGAACCGGGGAGCTGTTTTTT.